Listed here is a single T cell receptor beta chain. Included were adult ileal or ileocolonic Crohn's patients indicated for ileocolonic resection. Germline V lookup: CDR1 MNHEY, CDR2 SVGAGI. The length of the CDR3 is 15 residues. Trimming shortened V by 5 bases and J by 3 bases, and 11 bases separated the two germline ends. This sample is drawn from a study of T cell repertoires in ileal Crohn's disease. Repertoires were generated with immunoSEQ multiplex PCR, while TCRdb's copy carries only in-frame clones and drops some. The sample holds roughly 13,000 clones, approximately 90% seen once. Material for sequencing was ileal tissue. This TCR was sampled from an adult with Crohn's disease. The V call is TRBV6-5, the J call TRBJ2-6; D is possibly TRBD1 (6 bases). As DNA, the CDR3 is TGTGCCAGCAGTCCCACAGGGCTTGGGGCCAACGTCCTGACTTTC. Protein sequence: CASSPTGLGANVLTF.